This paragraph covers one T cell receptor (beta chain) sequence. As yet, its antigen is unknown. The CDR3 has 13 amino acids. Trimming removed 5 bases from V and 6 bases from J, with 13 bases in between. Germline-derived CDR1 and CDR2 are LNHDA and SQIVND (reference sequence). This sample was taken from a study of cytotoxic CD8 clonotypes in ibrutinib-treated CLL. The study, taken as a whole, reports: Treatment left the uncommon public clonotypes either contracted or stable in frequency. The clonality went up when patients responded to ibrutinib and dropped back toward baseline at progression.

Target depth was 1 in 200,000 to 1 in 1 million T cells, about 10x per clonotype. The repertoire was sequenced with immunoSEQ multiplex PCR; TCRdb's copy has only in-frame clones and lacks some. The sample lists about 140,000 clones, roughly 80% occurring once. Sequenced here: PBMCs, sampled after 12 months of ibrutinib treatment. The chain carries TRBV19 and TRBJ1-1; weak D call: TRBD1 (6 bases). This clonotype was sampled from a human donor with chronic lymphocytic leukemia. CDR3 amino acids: CASSLLTGSEAFF. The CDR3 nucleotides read TGTGCCAGTAGTCTTCTAACAGGGTCTGAAGCTTTCTTT.